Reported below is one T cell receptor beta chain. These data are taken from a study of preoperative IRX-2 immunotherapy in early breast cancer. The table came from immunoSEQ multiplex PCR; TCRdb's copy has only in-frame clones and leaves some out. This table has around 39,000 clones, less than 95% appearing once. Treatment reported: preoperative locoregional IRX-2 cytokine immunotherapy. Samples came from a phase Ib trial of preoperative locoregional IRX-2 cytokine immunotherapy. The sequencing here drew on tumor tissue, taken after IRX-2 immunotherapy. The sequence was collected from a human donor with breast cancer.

The DNA of the CDR3 is TGTGCCAGCAGCTTTAGGCCCGGAGGGGCAGATACGCAGTATTTT. Translation gives CASSFRPGGADTQYF. V usage is TRBV7-3 and J usage is TRBJ2-3; a possible D gene is TRBD2 (6 bases). The CDR3 runs to 15 residues. Germline CDR1 SGHTA, CDR2 FQGTGA. V was pared by 3 bases and J by 4 bases, with 14 bases between.